A selection of T cell receptor beta chains follows, all from one sample in a study of OX40 agonist ivuxolimab in advanced cancers. Sequenced by immunoSEQ multiplex PCR; TCRdb stores in-frame clones only, minus some. The table lists around 22,000 clones, approximately 85% of them singletons. The starting material was CD4+ or CD8+ T cells sorted from blood, obtained in a trial of the OX40 agonist ivuxolimab. Receptors were obtained from an adult with an advanced solid tumor such as melanoma, head and neck, liver or kidney cancer. Each CDR3 is given with its conserved first and last residue. The order of the fields is D gene, clone size, J gene, V gene, CDR3 DNA, CDR3 protein. D genes are given only for firm matches. Clone size, where shown, is once, few, many, or a class for clones that have expanded.

. . TRBJ2-3 TRBV7-6 TGTGCCAGCAGCTTAGAGATCATAACAGATACGCAGTATTTT CASSLEIITDTQYF
. . TRBJ1-1 TRBV2 TGTGCCAGCAGTGAGGCCTGGGCAGCTTTCTTT CASSEAWAAFF
TRBD1 . TRBJ1-2 TRBV11-2 TGTGCCAGCAGCGGGACAGGGGGAATCTATGGCTACACCTTC CASSGTGGIYGYTF
. . TRBJ1-5 TRBV2 TGTGCCAGCCGTAACAGGGGCAATCAGCCCCAGCATTTT CASRNRGNQPQHF
. . TRBJ1-1 TRBV28 TGTGCCAGCAGTTTATGGACGAACACTGAAGCTTTCTTT CASSLWTNTEAFF
TRBD1 . TRBJ1-4 TRBV9 TGTGCCAGCAGCTTTTCTCCCGACAGGGAGGATGAAAAACTGTTTTTT CASSFSPDREDEKLFF
. . TRBJ1-2 TRBV2 TGTGCCAGCAGTGGGACACCCGAAGTGGACTATGGCTACACCTTC CASSGTPEVDYGYTF
. . TRBJ1-1 TRBV5-6 TGTGCCAGCAGGATCGGGTACACTGAAGCTTTCTTT CASRIGYTEAFF
. . TRBJ1-1 TRBV27 TGTGCCAGCAGTTTATCAACTCGGACCTTAAACACTGAAGCTTTCTTT CASSLSTRTLNTEAFF
. . TRBJ1-1 TRBV2 TGTGCCAGCATGGGGCCGGGACCCACGGAAGCTTTCTTT CASMGPGPTEAFF
. once TRBJ1-6 TRBV7-9 TGTGCCAGCAGCCTCGGATCGTGGAGCTCCTATAATTCACCCCTCCACTTT CASSLGSWSSYNSPLHF
. few TRBJ2-2 TRBV14 TGTGCCAGCAGCCTGAGTATCACCGGGGAGCTGTTTTTT CASSLSITGELFF
TRBD2 . TRBJ2-7 TRBV27 TGTGCCAGCACCGCAGGGCGGGAGGGCTACGAGCAGTACTTC CASTAGREGYEQYF
. . TRBJ2-2 TRBV4-1 TGCGCCAGCGGCTGGTTGGGGGTTTTGGGTCACGGGGAGCTGTTTTTT CASGWLGVLGHGELFF
TRBD1 . TRBJ2-3 TRBV4-1 TGCGCCAGCAGCCAAAGGCAGGGGGATGCAGATACGCAGTATTTT CASSQRQGDADTQYF
. . TRBJ1-3 TRBV29-1 TGCAGCGTTGATACCCAGGGTGAAAACACCATATATTTT CSVDTQGENTIYF
TRBD1 . TRBJ1-5 TRBV28 TGTGCCAGCAGTCTACGACAGGGGGATCAGCCCCAGCATTTT CASSLRQGDQPQHF
. . TRBJ1-1 TRBV29-1 TGCAGCGTTCGTGTTGGGAACACTGAAGCTTTCTTT CSVRVGNTEAFF
TRBD1 . TRBJ2-7 TRBV14 TGTGCCAGCAGCCGGGGACAGGGCGGAAGCTACGAGCAGTACTTC CASSRGQGGSYEQYF
. . TRBJ2-5 TRBV27 TGTGCCAGCAGTTTACTCCAGGGCCAAGAGACCCAGTACTTC CASSLLQGQETQYF
TRBD2 . TRBJ2-5 TRBV9 TGTGCCAGCAGCGAGGGACTAGCGGGAGAGACCCAGTACTTC CASSEGLAGETQYF
. . TRBJ2-3 TRBV19 TGTGCCAGCACCCGGGGGGCCCTAGAGGATACGCAGTATTTT CASTRGALEDTQYF
TRBD2 . TRBJ2-7 TRBV11-3 TGTGCCAGCAGCCTACTAGCGAGCGGGAGGAACGAGCAGTACTTC CASSLLASGRNEQYF